Below, one T cell receptor (beta chain) is given with its context. A junction boundary mismatches the germline segment, possibly from a read error. The V gene's germline CDR1 is MDHEN and CDR2 SYDVKM. The CDR3 contains 14 residues. Method: immunoSEQ multiplex PCR; TCRdb's copy keeps in-frame clones and lacks some. The sample contains approximately 82,000 clones, about 90% of which appear only once. This specimen belongs to a study of T cell changes during pregnancy in multiple sclerosis. This clonotype originated in a female donor with multiple sclerosis, enrolled in a pregnancy study. The chain is built from TRBV28 and TRBJ1-2; tentative D call: TRBD1 (6 bases). Source: CD4+ T cells from peripheral blood mononuclear cells, taken in the second trimester of pregnancy. Here the CDR3 reads CASSLSGAAYGYTF. CDR3 coding DNA: TGTGCCAGCAGCTTATCAGGGGCTGCCTATGGCTACACCTTC.